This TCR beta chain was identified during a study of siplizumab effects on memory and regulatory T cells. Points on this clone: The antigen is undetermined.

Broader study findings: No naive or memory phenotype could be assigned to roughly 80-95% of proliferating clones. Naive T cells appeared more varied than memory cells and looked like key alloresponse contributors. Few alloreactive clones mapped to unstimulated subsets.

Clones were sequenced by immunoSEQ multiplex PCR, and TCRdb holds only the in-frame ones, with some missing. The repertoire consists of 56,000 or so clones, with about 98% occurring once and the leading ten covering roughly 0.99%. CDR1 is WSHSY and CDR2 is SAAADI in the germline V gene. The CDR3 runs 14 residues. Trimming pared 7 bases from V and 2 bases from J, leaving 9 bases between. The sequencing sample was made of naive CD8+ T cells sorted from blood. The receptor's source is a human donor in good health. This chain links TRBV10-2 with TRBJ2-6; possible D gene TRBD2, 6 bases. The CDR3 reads CASIPGAGANVLTF. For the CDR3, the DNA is TGCGCCAGCATCCCGGGGGCTGGGGCCAACGTCCTGACTTTC.